Reported below is one T cell receptor beta chain. These data originate in a study of CD8+ T cells in alopecia areata. The length of the CDR3 is 14 residues. Trimming took off 1 base at V and 1 base at J, with 8 bases between the two ends. CDR1 and CDR2 from the germline V gene are SGHTA and FQGNSA. Extracted RNA was reverse transcribed into cDNA, the sequencing template. Assay: immunoSEQ multiplex PCR; the TCRdb copy retains only in-frame clones and omits some. The sample records about 110,000 clones, roughly 84% being singletons. Specified treatment: oral pan-JAK inhibitor, 5-10 mg twice daily. Cell sorting was applied to PBMCs, and CD4+ and CD8+ T cells were collected.

The sequences come from CD8+ T cells sorted from blood, collected at week 24, from a patient treated with tofacitinib. The receptor was isolated from a human donor with alopecia areata. The genes are TRBV7-2 and TRBJ2-7; no clear D gene. For the CDR3, the DNA is TGTGCCAGCAGCTTAGACCCCTTGTCCTACGAGCAGTACTTC. Encoded protein: CASSLDPLSYEQYF.